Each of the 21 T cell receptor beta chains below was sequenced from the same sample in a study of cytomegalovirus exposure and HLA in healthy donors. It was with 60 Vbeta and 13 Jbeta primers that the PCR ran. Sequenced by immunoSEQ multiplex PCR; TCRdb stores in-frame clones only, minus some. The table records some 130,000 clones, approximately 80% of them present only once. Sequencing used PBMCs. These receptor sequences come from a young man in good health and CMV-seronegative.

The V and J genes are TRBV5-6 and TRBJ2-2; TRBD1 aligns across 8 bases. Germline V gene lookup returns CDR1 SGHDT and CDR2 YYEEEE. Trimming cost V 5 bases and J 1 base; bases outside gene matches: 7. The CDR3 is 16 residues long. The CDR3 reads CASRHRGYLNTGELFF. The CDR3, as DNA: TGTGCCAGCAGACACAGGGGGTACTTGAACACCGGGGAGCTGTTTTTT. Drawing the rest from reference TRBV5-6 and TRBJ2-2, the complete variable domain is DAGVTQSPTHLIKTRGQQVTLRCSPKSGHDTVSWYQQALGQGPQFIFQYYEEEERQRGNFPDRFSGHQFPNYSSELNVNALLLGDSALYLCASRHRGYLNTGELFFGEGSRLTVL.

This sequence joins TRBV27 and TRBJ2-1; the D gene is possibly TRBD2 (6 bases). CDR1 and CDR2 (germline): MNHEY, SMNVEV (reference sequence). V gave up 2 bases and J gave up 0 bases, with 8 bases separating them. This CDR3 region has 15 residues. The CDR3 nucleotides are TGTGCCAGCAGTTTACGGGGGAGCTCCTACAATGAGCAGTTCTTC. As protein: CASSLRGSSYNEQFF.

The CDR3 DNA follows: TGTGCCAGCAGCTTGGCCATAGGGACTAGTTTCCATGAGCAGTTCTTC. Translating it yields CASSLAIGTSFHEQFF. The chain is built from TRBV5-6 and TRBJ2-1; TRBD2 matches 8 bases. CDR3 length: 16 residues. V shed 0 bases and J 8 bases; nucleotides not matched to a gene: 10. CDR1 and CDR2 from the germline V gene are SGHDT and YYEEEE. Full variable domain (rest looked up from reference TRBV5-6 and TRBJ2-1): DAGVTQSPTHLIKTRGQQVTLRCSPKSGHDTVSWYQQALGQGPQFIFQYYEEEERQRGNFPDRFSGHQFPNYSSELNVNALLLGDSALYLCASSLAIGTSFHEQFFGPGTRLTVL.

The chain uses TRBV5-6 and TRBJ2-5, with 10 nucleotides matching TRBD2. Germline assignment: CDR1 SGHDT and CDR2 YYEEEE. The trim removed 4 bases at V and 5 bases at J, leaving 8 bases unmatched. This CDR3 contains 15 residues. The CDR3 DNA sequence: TGTGCCAGCAGCATCGGGACTAGCGTTTACGAGACCCAGTACTTC. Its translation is CASSIGTSVYETQYF.

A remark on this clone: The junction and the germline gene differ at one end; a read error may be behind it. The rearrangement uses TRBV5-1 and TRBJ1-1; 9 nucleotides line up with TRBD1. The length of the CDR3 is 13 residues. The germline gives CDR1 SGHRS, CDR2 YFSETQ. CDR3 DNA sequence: TGCGTCAGCAGCCCCGGACAGGGGTTGGCGGCTTTCTTT. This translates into CVSSPGQGLAAFF.

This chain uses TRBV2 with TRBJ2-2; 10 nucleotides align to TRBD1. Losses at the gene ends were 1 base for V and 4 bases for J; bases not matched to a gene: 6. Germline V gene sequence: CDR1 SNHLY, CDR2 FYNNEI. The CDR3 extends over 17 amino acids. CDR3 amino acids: CASSEGPGQGTTGELFF. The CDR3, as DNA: TGTGCCAGCAGTGAAGGACCGGGACAGGGGACCACCGGGGAGCTGTTTTTT.

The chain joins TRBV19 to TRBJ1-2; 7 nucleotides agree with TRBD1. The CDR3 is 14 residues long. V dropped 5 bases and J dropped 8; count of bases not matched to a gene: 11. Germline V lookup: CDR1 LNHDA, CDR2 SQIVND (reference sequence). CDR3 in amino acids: CASSLDRRTRGYTF. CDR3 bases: TGTGCCAGTAGTCTGGACAGGAGAACACGAGGCTACACCTTC.

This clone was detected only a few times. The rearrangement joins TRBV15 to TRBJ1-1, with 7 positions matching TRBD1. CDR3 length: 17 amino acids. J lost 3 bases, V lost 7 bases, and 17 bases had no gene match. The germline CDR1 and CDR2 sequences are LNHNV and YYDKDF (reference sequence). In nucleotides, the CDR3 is TGTGCCACCAAAATTACAGGGGATGCCTATAGGGACACTGAAGCTTTCTTT. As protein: CATKITGDAYRDTEAFF. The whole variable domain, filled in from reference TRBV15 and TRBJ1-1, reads DAMVIQNPRYQVTQFGKPVTLSCSQTLNHNVMYWYQQKSSQAPKLLFHYYDKDFNNEADTPDNFQSRRPNTSFCFLDIRSPGLGDTAMYLCATKITGDAYRDTEAFFGQGTRLTVV.

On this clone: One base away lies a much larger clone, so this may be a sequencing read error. The DNA of the CDR3 is TGTGCCAGCAGTGAACTAGCGGGAAGCTCCTACGAGCAGTACTTC. This gives the protein CASSELAGSSYEQYF. The J gene is TRBJ2-7, the V gene TRBV6-1; 9 nucleotides match TRBD2. The germline V gene has CDR1 MNHNS and CDR2 SASEGT. This CDR3 has 15 amino acids. The J segment lost 0 bases and the V segment lost 2 bases, leaving 2 bases of the junction unmatched.

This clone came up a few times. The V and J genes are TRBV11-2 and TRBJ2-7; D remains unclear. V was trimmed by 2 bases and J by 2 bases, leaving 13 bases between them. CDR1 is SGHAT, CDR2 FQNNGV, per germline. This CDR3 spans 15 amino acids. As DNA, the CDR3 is TGTGCCAGCAGCTTACAACTCGACAAAACCTACGAGCAGTACGTC. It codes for CASSLQLDKTYEQYV.

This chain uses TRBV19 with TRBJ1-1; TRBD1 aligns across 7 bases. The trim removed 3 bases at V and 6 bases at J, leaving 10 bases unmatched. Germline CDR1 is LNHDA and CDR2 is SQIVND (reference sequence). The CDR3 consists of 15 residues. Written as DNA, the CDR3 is TGTGCCAGTAGTATTATATGGACAGGTCGCTCTGAAGCTTTCTTT. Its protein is CASSIIWTGRSEAFF.

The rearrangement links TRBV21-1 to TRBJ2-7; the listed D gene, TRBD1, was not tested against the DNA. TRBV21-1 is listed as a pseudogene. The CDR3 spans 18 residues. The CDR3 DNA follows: TGTGCCAGCAGCCGGTGGGGCGGAGACAGAACAGACTCCTACGAGCAGTACTTC. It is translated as CASSRWGGDRTDSYEQYF.

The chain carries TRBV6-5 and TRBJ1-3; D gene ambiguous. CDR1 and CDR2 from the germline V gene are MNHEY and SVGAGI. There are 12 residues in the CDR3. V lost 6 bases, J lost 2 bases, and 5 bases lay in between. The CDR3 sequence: CASRPAGNTIYF. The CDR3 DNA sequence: TGTGCCAGCAGACCGGCTGGAAACACCATATATTTT.

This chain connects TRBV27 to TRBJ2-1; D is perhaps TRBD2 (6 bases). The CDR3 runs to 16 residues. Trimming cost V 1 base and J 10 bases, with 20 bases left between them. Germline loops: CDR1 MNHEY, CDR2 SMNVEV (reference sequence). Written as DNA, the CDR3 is TGTGCCAGCAGTTTATTCGGCAAGGGCCGCCGGGGGGAGCAGTTCTTC. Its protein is CASSLFGKGRRGEQFF.

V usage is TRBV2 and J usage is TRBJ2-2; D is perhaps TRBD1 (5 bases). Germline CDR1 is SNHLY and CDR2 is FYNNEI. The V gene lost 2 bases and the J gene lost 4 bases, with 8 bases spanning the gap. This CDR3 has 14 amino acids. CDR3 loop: CASSENRRTGELFF. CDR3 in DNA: TGTGCCAGCAGTGAAAACAGGCGCACCGGGGAGCTGTTTTTT.

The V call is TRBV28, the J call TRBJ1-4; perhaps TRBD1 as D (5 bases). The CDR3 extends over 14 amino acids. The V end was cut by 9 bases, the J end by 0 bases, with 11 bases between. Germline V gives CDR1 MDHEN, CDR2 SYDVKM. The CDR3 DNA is TGTGCCAGTAGGGGTCATTCAACTAATGAAAAACTGTTTTTT. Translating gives CASRGHSTNEKLFF.

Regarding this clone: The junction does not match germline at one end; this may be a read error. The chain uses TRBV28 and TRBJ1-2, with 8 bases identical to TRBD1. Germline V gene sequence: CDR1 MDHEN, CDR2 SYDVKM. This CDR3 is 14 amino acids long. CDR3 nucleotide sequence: TGTGCCAGCAGTTGGACAGGGACGAACTATGGCTACCCCTTC. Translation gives CASSWTGTNYGYPF.

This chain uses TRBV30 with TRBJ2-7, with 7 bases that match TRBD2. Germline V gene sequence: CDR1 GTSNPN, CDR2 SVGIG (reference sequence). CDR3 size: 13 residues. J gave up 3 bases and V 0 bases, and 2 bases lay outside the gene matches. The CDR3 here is CAWSVGTIYEQYF. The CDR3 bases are TGTGCCTGGAGTGTAGGGACTATCTACGAGCAGTACTTC.

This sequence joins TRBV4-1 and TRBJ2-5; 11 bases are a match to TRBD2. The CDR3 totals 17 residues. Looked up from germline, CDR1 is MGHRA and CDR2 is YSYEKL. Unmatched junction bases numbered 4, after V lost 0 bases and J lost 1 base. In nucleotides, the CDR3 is TGCGCCAGCAGCCAAGACCGTAGCGGGAGGGCCCAAGAGACCCAGTACTTC. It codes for CASSQDRSGRAQETQYF.

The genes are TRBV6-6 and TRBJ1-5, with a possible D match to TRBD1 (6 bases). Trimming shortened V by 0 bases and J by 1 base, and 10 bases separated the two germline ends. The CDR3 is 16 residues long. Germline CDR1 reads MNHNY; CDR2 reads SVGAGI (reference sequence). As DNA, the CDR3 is TGTGCCAGCAGTTACTCGATGGGGGCAAGCAATCAGCCCCAGCATTTT. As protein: CASSYSMGASNQPQHF.

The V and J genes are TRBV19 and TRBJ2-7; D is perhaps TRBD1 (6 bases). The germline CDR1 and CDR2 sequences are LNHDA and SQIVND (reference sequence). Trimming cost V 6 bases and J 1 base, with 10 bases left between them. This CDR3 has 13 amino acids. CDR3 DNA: TGTGCCAGTAGGCAGGGGCTGTCCTACGAGCAGTACGTC. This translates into CASRQGLSYEQYV.